This TCR beta chain derives from a study of blood T cell repertoires in COVID-19. At the level of the study: The samples span acute and convalescent COVID-19 from the United States, Italy and Spain.

V was pared by 2 bases and J by 7 bases, with 9 bases between. This CDR3 has 12 amino acids. Measured with immunoSEQ multiplex PCR; TCRdb has only the in-frame clones, and not every one. The table lists around 310,000 clones, roughly 91% of them singletons. The chain is built from TRBV12-3 or TRBV12-4 and TRBJ2-7, with no clear D. Sequencing was done on a sample of PBMCs or T cells enriched from blood (not recorded which). The TCR comes from a woman in her 30s who had recovered from COVID-19. CDR3 protein: CASSLLSREQYF. CDR3 coding DNA: TGTGCCAGCAGTTTATTATCTCGGGAGCAGTACTTC.